A selection of T cell receptor beta chains follows, all from one sample in a study of early T cells in non-severe SARS-CoV-2 infection. MiXCR, run by TCRdb on the 5' RACE reads, gives a single entry per CDR3 protein. The repertoire holds more than 65,000 distinct CDR3 sequences, with 12% as singletons. The sequenced sample consisted of whole blood. The receptors were gathered from an adult who was a healthcare worker with PCR-confirmed SARS-CoV-2 infection or an uninfected control (not recorded which). CDR3s include the opening cysteine and the closing phenylalanine or tryptophan.

j_gene: TRBJ2-3
v_gene: TRBV7-2
len: 14
CDR3aa: CASSSIADTDTQYF

j_gene: TRBJ2-3
v_gene: TRBV9
len: 15
CDR3aa: CASGRESISTDTQYF

j_gene: TRBJ2-2
v_gene: TRBV28
len: 13
CDR3aa: CASSYRGTGELFF

j_gene: TRBJ1-1
v_gene: TRBV7-8
len: 13
CDR3aa: CASSVTGETEAFF

j_gene: TRBJ2-6
v_gene: TRBV28
len: 16
CDR3aa: CASTPWRTSGANVLIF

j_gene: TRBJ1-5
v_gene: TRBV7-8
len: 16
CDR3aa: CASSLAAAGSGQPQHF

j_gene: TRBJ1-5
v_gene: TRBV7-2
len: 15
CDR3aa: CASSLEQELNQPQHF

j_gene: TRBJ1-2
v_gene: TRBV28
len: 14
CDR3aa: CASSLGTAHYGYTF

j_gene: TRBJ1-6
v_gene: TRBV7-2
len: 14
CDR3aa: CASSFVPVNSPLHF

j_gene: TRBJ1-6
v_gene: TRBV7-2
len: 13
CDR3aa: CASHRVTNSPLHF

j_gene: TRBJ2-7
v_gene: TRBV20-1
len: 17
CDR3aa: CSAQGPGLAGVGYEQYF

j_gene: TRBJ2-7
v_gene: TRBV13
len: 15
CDR3aa: CASSLGLQGPYEQYF

j_gene: TRBJ1-2
v_gene: TRBV20-1
len: 13
CDR3aa: CSALPRTGYGYTF

j_gene: TRBJ2-1
v_gene: TRBV10-1
len: 14
CDR3aa: CASSLAGGHNEQFF

j_gene: TRBJ2-3
v_gene: TRBV5-5
len: 13
CDR3aa: CANSLDIQDTQYF

j_gene: TRBJ1-5
v_gene: TRBV20-1
len: 15
CDR3aa: CSARDSTPGRQPQHF

j_gene: TRBJ2-7
v_gene: TRBV29-1
len: 14
CDR3aa: CSVEVGTGDYEQYF

j_gene: TRBJ1-1
v_gene: TRBV7-2
len: 14
CDR3aa: CASSFNRGYTEAFF

j_gene: TRBJ1-1
v_gene: TRBV12-3/TRBV12-4
len: 14
CDR3aa: CASSSSTPDGEAFF

j_gene: TRBJ1-4
v_gene: TRBV6-5
len: 13
CDR3aa: CASCSGPNEKLFF

j_gene: TRBJ1-5
v_gene: TRBV6-1
len: 15
CDR3aa: CASSEDRGGWQPQHF

j_gene: TRBJ1-6
v_gene: TRBV30
len: 14
CDR3aa: CAWSVRVGGSPLHF

j_gene: TRBJ2-7
v_gene: TRBV13
len: 11
CDR3aa: CASSQNREQYF

j_gene: TRBJ2-5
v_gene: TRBV4-3
len: 15
CDR3aa: CASSQDLTNQETQYF

j_gene: TRBJ1-5
v_gene: TRBV28
len: 12
CDR3aa: CASFGLNQPQHF

j_gene: TRBJ1-5
v_gene: TRBV27
len: 16
CDR3aa: CASTATWGTGSQPQHF

j_gene: TRBJ2-1
v_gene: TRBV3-1
len: 16
CDR3aa: CASSQRTSGSSLLQFF

j_gene: TRBJ2-2
v_gene: TRBV5-4
len: 16
CDR3aa: CASSPEGAAAYGELFF

j_gene: TRBJ2-5
v_gene: TRBV3-1
len: 14
CDR3aa: CASSQLAGQETQYF

j_gene: TRBJ1-1
v_gene: TRBV29-1
len: 15
CDR3aa: CSVEAIAGGGTEAFF

j_gene: TRBJ2-7
v_gene: TRBV7-9
len: 13
CDR3aa: CASMGLASYEQYF

j_gene: TRBJ2-3
v_gene: TRBV7-6
len: 13
CDR3aa: CVSSFSSTDTQYF

j_gene: TRBJ1-6
v_gene: TRBV18
len: 15
CDR3aa: CASSPRGIENSPLHF

j_gene: TRBJ2-5
v_gene: TRBV29-1
len: 14
CDR3aa: CSVTGGAGRETQYF